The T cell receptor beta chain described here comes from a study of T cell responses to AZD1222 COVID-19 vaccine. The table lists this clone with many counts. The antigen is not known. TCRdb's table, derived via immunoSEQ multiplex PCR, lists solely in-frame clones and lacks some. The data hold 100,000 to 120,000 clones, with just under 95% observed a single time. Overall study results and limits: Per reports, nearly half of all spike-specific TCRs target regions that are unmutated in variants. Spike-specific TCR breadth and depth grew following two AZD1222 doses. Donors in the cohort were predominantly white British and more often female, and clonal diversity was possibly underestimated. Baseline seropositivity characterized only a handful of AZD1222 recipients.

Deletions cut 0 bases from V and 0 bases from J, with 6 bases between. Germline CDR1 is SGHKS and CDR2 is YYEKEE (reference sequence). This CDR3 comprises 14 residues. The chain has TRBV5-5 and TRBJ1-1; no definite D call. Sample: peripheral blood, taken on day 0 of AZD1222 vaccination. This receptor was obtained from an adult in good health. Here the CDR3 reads CASSLGSMNTEAFF. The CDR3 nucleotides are TGTGCCAGCAGCTTGGGGAGCATGAACACTGAAGCTTTCTTT.